This T cell receptor beta chain is from a study of T cells in Graves' hyperthyroidism and ophthalmopathy. The CDR3 runs 15 residues. Germline V lookup: CDR1 SQVTM, CDR2 ANQGSEA. The V gene end was trimmed by 3 bases and the J gene end by 4 bases; junction bases not matched to a gene: 9. Amplified regions were TCR beta CDR3 sequences from RNA transcripts. HTBI primers were used for first-round RT-PCR of the TCR CDR3. From the multiplex PCR reads, TCRdb called clonotypes with MiXCR, one entry per CDR3 protein. Found here are around 620,000 distinct CDR3 sequences, about 16% of them singletons; the top ten hold 3.8%. The study's findings and limits: Ophthalmopathy and stable hyperthyroidism were separated by a 13 V-J model. Researchers found most expanded thyroid clonotypes above 0.001 in blood as well.

Diagnoses used clinical symptoms, serum thyroxine and TRAb, thyroid ultrasound and orbital computed tomography. About this clonotype: Its cognate antigen is unknown.

The sample comprised blood. This TCR came from a woman aged 25 to 39 with Graves' hyperthyroidism. J is TRBJ2-3 and V is TRBV29-1; 8 positions match TRBD2. CDR3 region: CSVEGISGKADTQYF. The CDR3 nucleotides read TGCAGCGTTGAGGGGATTAGCGGGAAGGCAGATACGCAGTATTTT.